This T cell receptor beta chain was profiled in a study of T cells after yellow fever vaccination. This CDR3 contains 17 residues. CDR1 LGHNA and CDR2 YNFKEQ come from the germline V gene. Trimming left V 1 base short and J 4 bases short, with 16 bases between. This clonotype was observed a handful of times. Its antigen is unidentified. A single record per CDR3 protein comes from TCRdb applying MiXCR to the 5' RACE reads. Of some 350,000 distinct CDR3 sequences listed, 6.2% were seen once; the top ten hold approximately 16%. Whole-study findings and limits: Most clones from primary vaccination resurfaced after the booster (approximately 97% CD4, 70% to 90% CD8).

The chain combines TRBV4-2 with TRBJ2-2; D unresolved. This sequence originates from a man aged 30 to 45 who received the YFV17D yellow fever vaccine. Sequenced material: PBMCs, taken 5 days after the yellow fever booster vaccination. The CDR3 DNA reads TGTGCCAGCAGCCAAGGGGAAGCGACCCCGAGCACCGGGGAGCTGTTTTTT. Translated: CASSQGEATPSTGELFF.